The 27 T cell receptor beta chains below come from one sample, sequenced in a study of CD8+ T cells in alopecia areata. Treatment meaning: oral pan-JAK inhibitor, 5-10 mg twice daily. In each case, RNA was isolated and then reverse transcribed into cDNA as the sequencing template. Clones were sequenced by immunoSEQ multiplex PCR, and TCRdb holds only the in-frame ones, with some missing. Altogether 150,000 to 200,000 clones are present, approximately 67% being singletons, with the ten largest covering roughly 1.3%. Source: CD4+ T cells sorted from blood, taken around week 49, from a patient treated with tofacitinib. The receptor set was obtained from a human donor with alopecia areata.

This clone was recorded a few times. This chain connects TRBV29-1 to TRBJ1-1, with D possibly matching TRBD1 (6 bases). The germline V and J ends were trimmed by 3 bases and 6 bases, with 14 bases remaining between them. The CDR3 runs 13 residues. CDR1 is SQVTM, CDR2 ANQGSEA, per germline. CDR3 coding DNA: TGCAGCGTTGAGGTCCGGGGGGCCGCTGAAGCTTTCTTT. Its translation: CSVEVRGAAEAFF.

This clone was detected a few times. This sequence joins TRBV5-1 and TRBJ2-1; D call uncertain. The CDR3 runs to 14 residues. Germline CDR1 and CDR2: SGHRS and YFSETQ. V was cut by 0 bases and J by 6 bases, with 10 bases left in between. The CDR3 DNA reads TGCGCCAGCAGCTTGGCCTTACAGACCAATGAGCAGTTCTTC. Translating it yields CASSLALQTNEQFF.

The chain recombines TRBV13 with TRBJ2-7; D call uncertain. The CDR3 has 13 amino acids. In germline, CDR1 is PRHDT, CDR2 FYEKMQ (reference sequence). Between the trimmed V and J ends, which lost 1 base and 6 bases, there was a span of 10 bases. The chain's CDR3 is CASSLDGYGEQYF. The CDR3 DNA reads TGTGCCAGCAGCTTAGATGGGTATGGCGAGCAGTACTTC.

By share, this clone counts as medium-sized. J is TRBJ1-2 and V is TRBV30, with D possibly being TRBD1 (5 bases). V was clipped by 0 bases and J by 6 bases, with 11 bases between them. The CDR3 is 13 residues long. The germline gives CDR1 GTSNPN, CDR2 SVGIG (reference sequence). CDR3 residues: CAWSVRGLHGYTF. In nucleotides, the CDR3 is TGTGCCTGGAGTGTTCGGGGGTTGCATGGCTACACCTTC.

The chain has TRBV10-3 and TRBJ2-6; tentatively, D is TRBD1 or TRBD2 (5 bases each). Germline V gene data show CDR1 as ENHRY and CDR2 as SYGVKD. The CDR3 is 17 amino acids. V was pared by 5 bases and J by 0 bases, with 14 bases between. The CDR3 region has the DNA TGTGCCATCAGTCCGGGACGGGTCATCTCTGGGGCCAACGTCCTGACTTTC. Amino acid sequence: CAISPGRVISGANVLTF.

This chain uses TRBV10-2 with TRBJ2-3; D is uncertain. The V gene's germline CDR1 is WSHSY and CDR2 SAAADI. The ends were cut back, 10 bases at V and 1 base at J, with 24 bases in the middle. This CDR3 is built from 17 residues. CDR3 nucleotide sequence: TGCGCCATCCGAAGGATTGTGGGTTCCGATGGCACAGATACGCAGTATTTT. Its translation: CAIRRIVGSDGTDTQYF.

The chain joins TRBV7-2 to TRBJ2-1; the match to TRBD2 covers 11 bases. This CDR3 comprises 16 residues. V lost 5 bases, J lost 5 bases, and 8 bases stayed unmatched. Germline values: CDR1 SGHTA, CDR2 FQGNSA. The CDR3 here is CASSLSLAGGDNEQFF. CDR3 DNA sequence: TGTGCCAGCAGCCTAAGTTTAGCGGGGGGGGACAATGAGCAGTTCTTC.

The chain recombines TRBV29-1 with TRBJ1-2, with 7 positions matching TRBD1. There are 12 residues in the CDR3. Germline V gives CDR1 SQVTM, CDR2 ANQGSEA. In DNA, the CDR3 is TGCATCGTAGGGACAGTTAACTATGGCTACACCTTC. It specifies CIVGTVNYGYTF. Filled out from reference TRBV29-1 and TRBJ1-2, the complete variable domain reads SAVISQKPSRDICQRGTSLTIQCQVDSQVTMMFWYRQQPGQSLTLIATANQGSEATYESGFVIDKFPISRPNLTFSTLTVSNMSPEDSSIYLCIVGTVNYGYTFGSGTRLTVV.

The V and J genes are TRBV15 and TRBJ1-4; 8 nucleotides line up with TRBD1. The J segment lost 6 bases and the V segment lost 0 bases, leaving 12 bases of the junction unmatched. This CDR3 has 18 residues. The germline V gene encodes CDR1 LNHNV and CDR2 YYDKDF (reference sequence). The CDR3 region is CATSREGQGAWRDEKLFF. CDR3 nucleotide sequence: TGTGCCACCAGCAGAGAAGGACAGGGAGCCTGGCGTGATGAAAAACTGTTTTTT.

The CDR3 nucleotides are TGCGCCAGCAGCCAAGATCCCTCTTCGGCCTATGGCTACACCTTC. Amino acid sequence: CASSQDPSSAYGYTF. This rearrangement joins TRBV4-1 to TRBJ1-2, with D unclear. V was pared by 0 bases and J by 4 bases, with 12 bases between. The CDR3 consists of 15 residues. The germline CDR1 and CDR2 sequences are MGHRA and YSYEKL.

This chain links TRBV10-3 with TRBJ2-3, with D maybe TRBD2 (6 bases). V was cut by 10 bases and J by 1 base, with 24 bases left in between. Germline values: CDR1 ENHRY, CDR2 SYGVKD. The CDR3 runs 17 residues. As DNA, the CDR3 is TGTGCCAGCACCCCGGGTAGCGGAACCCAACGCACAGATACGCAGTATTTT. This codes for CASTPGSGTQRTDTQYF.

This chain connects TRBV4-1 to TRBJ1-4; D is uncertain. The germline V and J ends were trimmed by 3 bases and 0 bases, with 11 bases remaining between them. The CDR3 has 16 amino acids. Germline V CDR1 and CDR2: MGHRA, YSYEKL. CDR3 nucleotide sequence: TGCGCCAGCAGCCAGGCGGGGTTTGCAACTAATGAAAAACTGTTTTTT. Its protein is CASSQAGFATNEKLFF.

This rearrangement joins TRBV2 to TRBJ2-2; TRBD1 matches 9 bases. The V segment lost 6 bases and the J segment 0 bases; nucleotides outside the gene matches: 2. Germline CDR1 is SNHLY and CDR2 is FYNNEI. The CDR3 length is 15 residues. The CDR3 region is CASSRDRANTGELFF. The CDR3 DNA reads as TGTGCCAGCAGCCGGGACAGGGCGAACACCGGGGAGCTGTTTTTT.

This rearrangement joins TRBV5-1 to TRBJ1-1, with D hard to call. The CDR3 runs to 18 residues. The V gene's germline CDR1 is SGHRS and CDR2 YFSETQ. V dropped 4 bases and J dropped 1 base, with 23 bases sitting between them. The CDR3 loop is CASSRTRLTRSGNTEAFF. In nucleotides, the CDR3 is TGCGCCAGCAGCCGAACCAGGCTTACTCGATCCGGGAACACTGAAGCTTTCTTT.

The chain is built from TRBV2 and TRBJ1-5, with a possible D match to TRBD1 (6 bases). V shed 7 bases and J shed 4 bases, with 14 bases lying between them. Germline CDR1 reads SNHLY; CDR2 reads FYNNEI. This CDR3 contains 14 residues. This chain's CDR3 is CASNTHRENQPQHF. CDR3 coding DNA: TGTGCCAGCAACACTCACAGGGAGAATCAGCCCCAGCATTTT.

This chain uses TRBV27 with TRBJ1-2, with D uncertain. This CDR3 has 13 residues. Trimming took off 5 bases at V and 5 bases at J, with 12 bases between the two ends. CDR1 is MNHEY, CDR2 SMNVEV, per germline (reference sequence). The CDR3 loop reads CASSPGGTYGYTF. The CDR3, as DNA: TGTGCCAGCAGTCCCGGTGGCACTTATGGCTACACCTTC.

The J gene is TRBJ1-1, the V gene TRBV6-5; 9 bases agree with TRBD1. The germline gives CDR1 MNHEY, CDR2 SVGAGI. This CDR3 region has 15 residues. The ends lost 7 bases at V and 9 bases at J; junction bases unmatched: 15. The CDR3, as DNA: TGTGCCAGCACCCTACAGGGGGCAGGGGGTGAAAAAGCTTTCTTT. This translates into CASTLQGAGGEKAFF.

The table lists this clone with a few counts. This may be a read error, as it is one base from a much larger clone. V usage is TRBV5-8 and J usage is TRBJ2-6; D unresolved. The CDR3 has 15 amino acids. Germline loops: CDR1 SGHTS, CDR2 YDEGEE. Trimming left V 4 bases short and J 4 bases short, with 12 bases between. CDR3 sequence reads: CASSPRISGANVLTF. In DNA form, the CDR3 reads TGTGCCAGCAGCCCCAGGATCTCAGGGGCCAACGTCCTGACTTTC.

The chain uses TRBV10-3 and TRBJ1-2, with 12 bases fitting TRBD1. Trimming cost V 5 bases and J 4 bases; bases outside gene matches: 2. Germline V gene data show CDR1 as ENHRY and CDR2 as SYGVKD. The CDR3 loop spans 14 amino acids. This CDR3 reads CAISPGQGAYGYTF. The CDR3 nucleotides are TGTGCCATCAGTCCGGGACAGGGGGCCTATGGCTACACCTTC.

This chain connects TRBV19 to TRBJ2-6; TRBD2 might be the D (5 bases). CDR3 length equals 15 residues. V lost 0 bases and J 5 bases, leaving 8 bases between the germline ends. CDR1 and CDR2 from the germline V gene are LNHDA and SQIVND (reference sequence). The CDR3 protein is CASSIDEGRANVLTF. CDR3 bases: TGTGCCAGTAGTATAGATGAGGGTAGGGCCAACGTCCTGACTTTC.

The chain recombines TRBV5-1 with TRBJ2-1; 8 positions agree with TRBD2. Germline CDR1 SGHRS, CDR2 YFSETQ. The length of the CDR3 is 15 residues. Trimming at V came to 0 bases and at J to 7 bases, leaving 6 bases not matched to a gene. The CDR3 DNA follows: TGCGCCAGCAGCTTGGTTGCGGGGGGACTGAATGAGCAGTTCTTC. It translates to CASSLVAGGLNEQFF.

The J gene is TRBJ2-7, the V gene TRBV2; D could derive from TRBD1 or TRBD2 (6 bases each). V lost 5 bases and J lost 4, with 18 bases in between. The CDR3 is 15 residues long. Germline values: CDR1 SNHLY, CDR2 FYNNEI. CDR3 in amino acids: CASSQNTGRLYEQYF. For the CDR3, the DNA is TGTGCCAGCAGTCAAAACACAGGGAGGCTATACGAGCAGTACTTC.

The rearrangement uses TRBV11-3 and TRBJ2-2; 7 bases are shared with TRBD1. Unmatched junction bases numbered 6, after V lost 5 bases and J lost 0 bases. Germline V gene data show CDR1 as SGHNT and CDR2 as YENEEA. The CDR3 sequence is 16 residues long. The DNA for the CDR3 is TGTGCCAGCAGCAGGATACAGGGGACGAACACCGGGGAGCTGTTTTTT. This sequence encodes CASSRIQGTNTGELFF.

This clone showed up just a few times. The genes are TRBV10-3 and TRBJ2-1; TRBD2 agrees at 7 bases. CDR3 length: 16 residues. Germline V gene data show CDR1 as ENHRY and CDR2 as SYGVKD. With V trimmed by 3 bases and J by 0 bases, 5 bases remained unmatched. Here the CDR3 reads CAISDRRGSSYNEQFF. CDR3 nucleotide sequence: TGTGCCATCAGTGACCGGCGGGGGAGCTCCTACAATGAGCAGTTCTTC.

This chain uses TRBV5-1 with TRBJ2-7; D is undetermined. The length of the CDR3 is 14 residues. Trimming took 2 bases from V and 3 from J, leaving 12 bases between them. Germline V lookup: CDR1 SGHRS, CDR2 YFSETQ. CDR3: CASSLQPTNYEQYF. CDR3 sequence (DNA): TGCGCCAGCAGCTTACAGCCTACTAACTACGAGCAGTACTTC.

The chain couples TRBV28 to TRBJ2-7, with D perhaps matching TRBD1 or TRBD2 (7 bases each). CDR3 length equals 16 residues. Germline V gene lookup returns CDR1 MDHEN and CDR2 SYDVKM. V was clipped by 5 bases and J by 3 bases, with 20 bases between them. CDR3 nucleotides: TGTGCCAGCAGTCCCCAGGGGGGCGGGGGAATCTACGAGCAGTACTTC. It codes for CASSPQGGGGIYEQYF.

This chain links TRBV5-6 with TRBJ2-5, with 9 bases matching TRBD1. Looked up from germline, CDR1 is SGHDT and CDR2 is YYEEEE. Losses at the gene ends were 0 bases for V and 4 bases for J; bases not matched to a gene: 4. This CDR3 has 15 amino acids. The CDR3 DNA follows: TGTGCCAGCAGCTTGGGAGGGACAGGGACAGAGACCCAGTACTTC. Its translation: CASSLGGTGTETQYF.